Presented here are 28 T cell receptor beta chains from one specimen sequenced in a study of blood T cells in healthy people across ages. The authors ran a second PCR of roughly 6 to 12 cycles using a sample-barcoded 5' primer and a J-beta primer mix. TCRdb re-called the 5' RACE reads with MiXCR, one entry per CDR3 protein. Seen here are roughly 2 million distinct CDR3 sequences, about 50% observed once, and the top ten hold over 2%. Sample: blood. The receptor source for this set is a woman in her forties in good health.

This clonotype was recorded a few times. V and J are TRBV20-1 and TRBJ2-3; 7 nucleotides agree with TRBD1. Trimming at V came to 8 bases and at J to 2 bases, leaving 7 bases not matched to a gene. The CDR3 extends over 13 amino acids. Germline V gives CDR1 DFQATT, CDR2 SNEGSKA (reference sequence). The CDR3 DNA follows: TGCAGTACACGGGACAGACTCACAGATACGCAGTATTTT. Encoded protein: CSTRDRLTDTQYF.

This chain connects TRBV4-1 to TRBJ2-5, with D perhaps TRBD1 (6 bases). Germline V CDR1 and CDR2: MGHRA, YSYEKL. V dropped 4 bases and J dropped 3 bases, with 12 bases sitting between them. The CDR3 is made up of 14 amino acids. CDR3 sequence (DNA): TGCGCCAGCAGCCCCTTAGGGGGAGAAGAGACCCAGTACTTC. This encodes CASSPLGGEETQYF.

This chain connects TRBV12-3 or TRBV12-4 to TRBJ1-6; D remains ambiguous. V lost 5 bases and J 3 bases, leaving 17 bases between the germline ends. This CDR3 has 17 residues. The CDR3 bases are TGTGCCAGCAGTCCCCGTTCTGCGCGGAACTATAATTCACCCCTCCACTTT. Its protein is CASSPRSARNYNSPLHF.

This clonotype has more than one count but fewer than ten. The chain combines TRBV5-1 with TRBJ2-5; 9 bases match TRBD2. The CDR3 runs 16 residues. Germline-derived CDR1 and CDR2 are SGHRS and YFSETQ. Trimming cost V 0 bases and J 5 bases; bases outside gene matches: 8. In nucleotides, the CDR3 is TGCGCCAGCAGCTTGGTTGGCGGGGGGGCATACGAGACCCAGTACTTC. Translation: CASSLVGGGAYETQYF.

In this sample, this clonotype turned up many times. The rearrangement links TRBV12-3 or TRBV12-4 to TRBJ2-5; tentatively, D is TRBD1 (5 bases). Trimming removed 1 base from V and 4 bases from J, with 10 bases in between. The CDR3 runs to 14 residues. CDR3 sequence: CASSLVQGRETQYF. CDR3 in DNA: TGTGCCAGCAGTTTAGTGCAGGGTCGAGAGACCCAGTACTTC.

This rearrangement joins TRBV9 to TRBJ1-2; D gene unclear. The CDR3 has 15 residues. Germline V CDR1 and CDR2: SGDLS, YYNGEE. V gave up 4 bases and J gave up 0 bases, with 13 bases separating them. In DNA form, the CDR3 reads TGTGCCAGCAGCCCCAACGATGGAGCTAACTATGGCTACACCTTC. Amino acids: CASSPNDGANYGYTF.

This chain uses TRBV2 with TRBJ2-7; 7 bases are a match to TRBD2. Gene TRBJ2-5 matches the end of the DNA better, so the J call may be wrong. There are 12 residues in the CDR3. Germline V gives CDR1 SNHLY, CDR2 FYNNEI. The CDR3 coding sequence is TGTGCCAACCTACGGGGGGAAGAGACCCAGTACTTC. Encoded protein: CANLRGEETQYF.

CDR3 residues: CASSQPRSWGDTQYF. Written as DNA, the CDR3 is TGTGCCAGCAGCCAACCCCGATCCTGGGGGGATACGCAGTATTTT. The J gene is TRBJ2-3, the V gene TRBV6-2 or TRBV6-3, with D perhaps being TRBD1 or TRBD2 (5 bases each). Germline CDR1 and CDR2: MNHEY and SVGEGT. The CDR3 totals 15 residues. V lost 6 bases and J lost 6, with 19 bases in between.

The chain carries TRBV12-5 and TRBJ2-1; TRBD1 aligns across 10 bases. Germline V gene lookup returns CDR1 LGHNT and CDR2 FRNRAP. The CDR3 consists of 12 residues. The CDR3 bases are TGTGCGACGGGACAGGGGTTTGGTGAGCAGTTCTTC. Amino acid sequence: CATGQGFGEQFF.

The CDR3 bases are TGTGCCAGCCAACTGGACAGGGGAAGCAATCAGCCCCAGCATTTT. This gives the protein CASQLDRGSNQPQHF. The V and J genes are TRBV6-2 or TRBV6-3 and TRBJ1-5; 9 nucleotides match TRBD1. The CDR3 sequence is 15 residues long. The J segment lost 1 base and the V segment lost 8 bases, leaving 6 bases of the junction unmatched. CDR1 and CDR2 (germline): MNHEY, SVGEGT.

The rearrangement joins TRBV4-2 to TRBJ2-1; tentatively, D is TRBD2 (7 bases). There are 16 residues in the CDR3. Germline CDR1 LGHNA, CDR2 YNFKEQ. The V end was cut by 0 bases, the J end by 10 bases, with 19 bases between. CDR3 DNA: TGTGCCAGCAGCCAAGATGCGCTAGGGGGGAGGGCGGAGCAGTTCTTC. Protein product: CASSQDALGGRAEQFF.

This chain uses TRBV28 with TRBJ2-5; D is undetermined. V shed 4 bases and J shed 1 base, with 16 bases lying between them. The germline CDR1 and CDR2 sequences are MDHEN and SYDVKM. This CDR3 is 16 amino acids long. For the CDR3, the DNA is TGTGCCAGCAGTTCGACCGGGCCCCGAACCCAAGAGACCCAGTACTTC. This codes for CASSSTGPRTQETQYF.

The chain uses TRBV7-9 and TRBJ2-4, with a possible D match to TRBD1 (7 bases). The closer fit of TRBJ2-7 to the DNA end suggests the J call may be wrong. The germline gives CDR1 SEHNR, CDR2 FQNEAQ (reference sequence). This CDR3 comprises 17 residues. CDR3 residues: CASSWGDSGRMDYEQYF. CDR3 DNA: TGTGCCAGCAGCTGGGGGGACAGCGGGCGCATGGACTACGAGCAGTACTTC.

The chain carries TRBV5-1 and TRBJ2-3; 13 bases are shared with TRBD2. CDR1 is SGHRS and CDR2 is YFSETQ in the germline V gene. The CDR3 extends over 17 amino acids. V lost 7 bases, J lost 4 bases, and 12 bases stayed unmatched. The CDR3 here is CASGSARGLAGADTQYF. CDR3 DNA: TGCGCCAGCGGCTCCGCCCGTGGACTAGCGGGGGCAGATACGCAGTATTTT.

The V gene is TRBV5-1, the J gene TRBJ2-7; 8 positions match TRBD1. Germline-derived CDR1 and CDR2 are SGHRS and YFSETQ. The V and J ends lost 1 base and 3 bases, in that order; junction bases with no gene match: 6. This CDR3 is built from 15 residues. CDR3 nucleotides: TGCGCCAGCAGCTTGCCCGGGACAGGCAACTACGAGCAGTACTTC. Its protein is CASSLPGTGNYEQYF.

This clonotype has just a few counts. The chain has TRBV20-1 and TRBJ2-7; D not certain. This CDR3 contains 11 residues. CDR1 is DFQATT, CDR2 SNEGSKA, per germline (reference sequence). Trimming stripped 2 bases from V and 3 bases from J, with 5 bases between. The CDR3 is CSARSHYEQYF. CDR3 bases: TGCAGTGCTAGATCACACTACGAGCAGTACTTC.

J is TRBJ2-5 and V is TRBV27; 8 bases are shared with TRBD2. V trimming: 6 bases; J trimming: 11 bases; junction bases outside the gene matches: 17. Germline V gene data show CDR1 as MNHEY and CDR2 as SMNVEV (reference sequence). This CDR3 has 15 residues. CDR3 sequence (DNA): TGTGCCAGCAGATCTTACGGGGGGGATTACAATGAGCAGTACTTC. Its protein is CASRSYGGDYNEQYF.

The chain carries TRBV7-2 and TRBJ2-1; 10 nucleotides agree with TRBD2. The CDR3 consists of 17 residues. The J segment lost 6 bases and the V segment lost 5 bases, leaving 13 bases of the junction unmatched. Per germline, CDR1 SGHTA and CDR2 FQGNSA. The chain's CDR3 is CASSPQSSGGPGNEQFF. The CDR3 DNA reads as TGTGCCAGCAGCCCCCAGAGTAGCGGGGGGCCCGGCAATGAGCAGTTCTTC.

This clonotype was picked up a small number of times. The V gene is TRBV6-5, the J gene TRBJ2-5, with 7 positions matching TRBD1. Germline V gene sequence: CDR1 MNHEY, CDR2 SVGAGI. This CDR3 has 15 amino acids. J gave up 9 bases and V 0 bases, and 10 bases lay outside the gene matches. In DNA form, the CDR3 reads TGTGCCAGCAGTTACTCGATGGACAGGCCAGGGGCCCAGTACTTC. Translated, it gives CASSYSMDRPGAQYF.

This clonotype appeared a single time. The chain recombines TRBV3-1 with TRBJ2-3; TRBD2 matches 8 bases. This CDR3 spans 17 amino acids. Germline lookup yields CDR1 LGHDT and CDR2 YNNKEL (reference sequence). J was trimmed by 0 bases and V by 3 bases; bases with no gene match: 8. CDR3 nucleotides: TGTGCCAGCAGCCATTTACTAGCGGCGACTAGCACAGATACGCAGTATTTT. Its translation is CASSHLLAATSTDTQYF.

The CDR3 is CASNSGGAHNEQFF. CDR3 sequence (DNA): TGTGCCAGCAATAGCGGGGGGGCCCACAATGAGCAGTTCTTC. This chain joins TRBV14 and TRBJ2-1, with 11 bases identical to TRBD2. The trim removed 7 bases at V and 5 bases at J, leaving 4 bases unmatched. CDR1 and CDR2 (germline): SGHDN, FVKESK. The CDR3 loop spans 14 amino acids.

The sample holds a few counts of this clonotype. This chain connects TRBV7-2 to TRBJ2-7; D is ambiguous. The germline CDR1 and CDR2 sequences are SGHTA and FQGNSA. Trimming took 1 base from V and 4 from J, leaving 8 bases between them. The CDR3 has 13 residues. The CDR3 spells CASSLVLVYEQYF. CDR3 DNA sequence: TGTGCCAGCAGCTTAGTGTTAGTATACGAGCAGTACTTC.

The rearrangement uses TRBV19 and TRBJ2-3, with a tentative D call TRBD2 (6 bases). From germline, CDR1 is LNHDA and CDR2 SQIVND (reference sequence). The CDR3 covers 15 residues. V lost 2 bases and J 5 bases, leaving 14 bases between the germline ends. CDR3 nucleotide sequence: TGTGCCAGTAGTATAATCGCGGGAATCGGAGATACGCAGTATTTT. As protein: CASSIIAGIGDTQYF.

V is TRBV7-3 and J is TRBJ1-1, with TRBD1 identical over 8 bases. The CDR3 is made up of 19 amino acids. CDR1 and CDR2 from the germline V gene are SGHTA and FQGTGA. With V trimmed by 1 base and J by 4 bases, 17 bases remained unmatched. The CDR3 region has the DNA TGTGCCAGCAGCTTAAGTCCAATTGCAGGGGGCGAGGATGCCACTGAAGCTTTCTTT. Encoded protein: CASSLSPIAGGEDATEAFF.

The rearrangement joins TRBV28 to TRBJ2-3; perhaps TRBD2 as D (5 bases). The CDR3 loop spans 12 amino acids. The germline gives CDR1 MDHEN, CDR2 SYDVKM. V was clipped by 7 bases and J by 2 bases, with 7 bases between them. As DNA, the CDR3 is TGTGCCAGCATGGACTTCACAGATACGCAGTATTTT. Encoded protein: CASMDFTDTQYF.

CDR3 amino acids: CASSQKATVKQPQHF. CDR3 coding DNA: TGTGCCAGCAGCCAGAAGGCGACAGTCAAGCAGCCCCAGCATTTT. This chain connects TRBV3-1 to TRBJ1-5, with D maybe TRBD1 (5 bases). V was shortened by 3 bases and J by 7 bases, with 16 bases between the two germline ends. Germline-derived CDR1 and CDR2 are LGHDT and YNNKEL (reference sequence). This CDR3 comprises 15 residues.

This sequence joins TRBV14 and TRBJ1-6; D is unresolved. The length of the CDR3 is 14 residues. Germline CDR1 reads SGHDN; CDR2 reads FVKESK. The V gene lost 2 bases and the J gene lost 10 bases, with 12 bases spanning the gap. CDR3 nucleotides: TGTGCCAGCAGCCAAAGTGGGTTTCTCTCACCCCTCCACTTT. It codes for CASSQSGFLSPLHF.

The chain couples TRBV4-2 to TRBJ2-1; the match to TRBD2 covers 10 bases. CDR1 is LGHNA, CDR2 YNFKEQ, per germline. V lost 0 bases, J lost 13 bases, and 9 bases stayed unmatched. The CDR3 sequence is 15 residues long. The CDR3 reads CASSQEASGGATQFF. CDR3 bases: TGTGCCAGCAGCCAAGAGGCTAGCGGGGGCGCGACCCAGTTCTTC.